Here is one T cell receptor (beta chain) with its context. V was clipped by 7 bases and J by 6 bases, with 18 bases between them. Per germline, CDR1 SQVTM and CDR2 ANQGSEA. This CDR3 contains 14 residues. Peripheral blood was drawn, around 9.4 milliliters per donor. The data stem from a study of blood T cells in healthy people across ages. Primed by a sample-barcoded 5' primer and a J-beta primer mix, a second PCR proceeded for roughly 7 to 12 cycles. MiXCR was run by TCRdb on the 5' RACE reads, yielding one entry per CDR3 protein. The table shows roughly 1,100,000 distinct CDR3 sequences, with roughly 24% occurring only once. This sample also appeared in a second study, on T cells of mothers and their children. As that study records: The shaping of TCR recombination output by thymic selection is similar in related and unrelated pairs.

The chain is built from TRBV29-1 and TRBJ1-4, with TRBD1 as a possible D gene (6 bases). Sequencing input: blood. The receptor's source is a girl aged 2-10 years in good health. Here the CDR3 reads CSGRTGGGYEKLFF. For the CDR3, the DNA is TGCAGCGGGCGAACCGGAGGGGGTTATGAAAAACTGTTTTTT.